This T cell receptor beta chain was recorded in a study of beta chain features in type 1 diabetes (dated by TCRdb to the late 2010s). A note on the overall study: Mean age, gender distribution, total cell number and subset yield were not different between patients and healthy donors. Regulatory and stem cell-like memory subsets were obtained from only 8 patients and roughly 8 healthy donors, while naive and central memory subsets were obtained from all 30 or so donors. A total of under 140,000,000 sorted cells were examined across all samples, and the number of cells per subset was strongly correlated with RNA yield. The study compared TCRB repertoires of sorted circulating CD4+ T cell subsets between recently diagnosed type 1 diabetes patients and matched healthy donors. What the work shows at the level of the full study, not this receptor alone: Fewer insertions and more nucleotide deletions at VDJ recombination sites were observed in patients with type 1 diabetes, implying thymic rearrangement abnormalities. PCR may preferentially amplify shorter templates, but because patient and control samples were amplified and corrected together, any resulting skew would affect both groups equally. Because cDNA rather than genomic DNA was sequenced, highly expressing activated cells could have been over-represented, although no difference in activation and CD3 levels was found between groups. Because small numbers of individuals were included in the HLA sub-analyses, any influence of HLA type on TCRB rearrangement was left unresolved. The naive, central memory and regulatory TCRB repertoires appeared to resemble one another more closely among patients than among healthy donors. A moderate but significant shortening of TCRB CDR3 length was observed in type 1 diabetes patients in all four CD4+ subsets.

This clone has just a few counts. Its antigen is currently not known. Base qualities are not at hand, and no much larger clone is one base apart. All of the isolated RNA was reverse transcribed with the High Capacity cDNA Reverse Transcription Kit, so expressed TCRB transcripts were sequenced. Deep immunoSEQ sequencing was performed on naive, central memory and regulatory T cell samples, with an average of about 3.57 million total reads per sample. After sorted cells were lysed in RLT buffer, RNA was extracted with DNase-treated RNeasy Micro or Mini kits, with the choice depending on cell number. To prevent cross-contamination, every cell subset was processed on its own, while patient and healthy donor samples were processed together. Using the immunoSEQ multiplex PCR, TCRB sequences were amplified from cDNA into 87-bp fragments spanning the CDR3 region. Sequencing of the amplicons was done on the Illumina HiSeq platform. On the authors' methods: Synthetic template baselines were used to correct PCR bias computationally, reads within Hamming distance 2 were collapsed, and singletons that could not be merged were discarded. Reads were aligned against IMGT to assign V, D and J genes, CDR3 length and insertions or deletions at six rearrangement sites. Within each subset, clonotype counts were normalized to sorted cell number, after which true diversity and Gini coefficients were computed with the tcR R package. Repertoire sharing was quantified using the overlap coefficient calculated on TCRB nucleotide sequences. Out-of-frame TCRB sequences from naive cells were analyzed as a proxy for the pre-selection repertoire. TCRdb took over this immuneACCESS table, retaining in-frame rearrangements with V and J assigned. Such tables are incomplete; in checked studies, under half of the missing clones stem from an unresolved V gene, and the remainder is unexplained. The V and J calls and clone size were taken over from that table, and D and trimming were inferred from the DNA. In this sample the table shows approximately 200,000 clones, about 10% of which occur a single time. The leading ten clones occupy 0.03% to 0.04% of the sample.

Each donor gave one peripheral blood draw, averaging roughly 100 mL, which was collected into heparinised tubes. Naive, central memory, regulatory and stem cell-like memory CD4+ T cells were sorted on a BD FACSAria II using a panel including CD45RO, CCR7, CD25, CD127, CD95 and CD27. All sorted populations exceeded 95% purity. PBMCs were separated immediately by Lymphoprep density gradient centrifugation and were stained directly, without being cultured. To minimize batch effects, samples were stained and sorted in pairs, one healthy donor with one patient per experiment. Sequencing was carried out using naive CD4+ T cells from blood. This specimen's cell subset or site label, per the study, means: true naive CD4+ T cells. The clonotype was recovered from a woman between 18 and 29 years old in good health.

The bases are TGTGCCAGCAGCTTAGTGTGGGACAGGGGTTATGAGCAGTTCTTC. The resulting protein is CASSLVWDRGYEQFF. The rearrangement combines TRBV11-2 with TRBJ2-1; 10 central nucleotides agree with TRBD1. CDR1 and CDR2 are read off the germline V gene as SGHAT and FQNNGV. Including the terminal cysteine and phenylalanine, the CDR3 comprises 15 residues. Only the CDR3 DNA stays, 45 bases, in frame from base 1. V has 1 base trimmed and J has 8 bases trimmed; junction bases matching no gene number 5.